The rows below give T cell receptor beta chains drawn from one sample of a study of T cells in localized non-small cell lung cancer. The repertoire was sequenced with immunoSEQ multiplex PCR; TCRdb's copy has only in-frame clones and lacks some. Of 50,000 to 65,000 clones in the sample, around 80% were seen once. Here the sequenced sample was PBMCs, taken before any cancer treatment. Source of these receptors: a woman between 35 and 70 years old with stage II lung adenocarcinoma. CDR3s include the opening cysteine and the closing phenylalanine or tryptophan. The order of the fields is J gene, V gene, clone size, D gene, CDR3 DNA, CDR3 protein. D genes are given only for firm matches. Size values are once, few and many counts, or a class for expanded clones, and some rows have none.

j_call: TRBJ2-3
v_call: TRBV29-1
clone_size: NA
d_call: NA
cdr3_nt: TGCAGCGTTGAGGTTCGGACAGATACGCAGTATTTT
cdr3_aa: CSVEVRTDTQYF

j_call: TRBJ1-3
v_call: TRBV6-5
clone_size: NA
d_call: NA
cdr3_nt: TGTGCCAGCAGTTTGGGGGCTGGAAACACCATATATTTT
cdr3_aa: CASSLGAGNTIYF

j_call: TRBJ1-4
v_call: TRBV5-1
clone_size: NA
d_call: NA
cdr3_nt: TGCGCCAGCAGCCCGGGGGGAACTGGGAATGAAAAACTGTTTTTT
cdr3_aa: CASSPGGTGNEKLFF

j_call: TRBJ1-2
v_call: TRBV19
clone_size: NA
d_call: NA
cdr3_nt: TGTGCCAGTAGTATTAAGGCCAGTGCTAACTATGGCTACACCTTC
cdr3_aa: CASSIKASANYGYTF

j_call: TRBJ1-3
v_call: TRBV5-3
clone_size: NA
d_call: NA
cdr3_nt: TGTGCCAGAAGCTTGGGACCCCCTGAAGGAAACACCATATATTTT
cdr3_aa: CARSLGPPEGNTIYF

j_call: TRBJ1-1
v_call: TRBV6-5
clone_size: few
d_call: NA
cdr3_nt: TGTGCCAGCAGTACCCTGGGAGGGAACACTGAAGCTTTCTTT
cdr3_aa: CASSTLGGNTEAFF

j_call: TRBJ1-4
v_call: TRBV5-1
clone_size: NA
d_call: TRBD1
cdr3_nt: TGCGCCAGCAGCACACGGGACAGCGGGAGTGAAAAACTGTTTTTT
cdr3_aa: CASSTRDSGSEKLFF

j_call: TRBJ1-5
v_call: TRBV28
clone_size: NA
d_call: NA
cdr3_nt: TGTGCCAGCAGTTCCGACAGGTTAAAAACTAGCAATCAGCCCCAGCATTTT
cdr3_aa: CASSSDRLKTSNQPQHF

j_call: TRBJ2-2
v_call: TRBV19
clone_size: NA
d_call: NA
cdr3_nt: TGTGCCAGTAGTATAGAGGGCCGGGCAGGGGAGCTGTTTTTT
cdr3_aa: CASSIEGRAGELFF

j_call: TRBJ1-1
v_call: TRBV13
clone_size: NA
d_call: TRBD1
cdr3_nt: TGTGCCAGCAGCGTAACAGGGGAGGGCACTGAAGCTTTCTTT
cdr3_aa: CASSVTGEGTEAFF

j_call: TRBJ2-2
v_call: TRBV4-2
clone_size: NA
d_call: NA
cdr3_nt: TGTGCCAGCAGCCAGGGGGAAAGCCGTGCCGGGGAGCTGTTTTTT
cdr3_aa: CASSQGESRAGELFF

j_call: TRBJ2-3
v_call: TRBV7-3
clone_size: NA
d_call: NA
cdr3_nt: TGTGCCAGCAGCTCGGACTCCACAGATACGCAGTATTTT
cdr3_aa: CASSSDSTDTQYF

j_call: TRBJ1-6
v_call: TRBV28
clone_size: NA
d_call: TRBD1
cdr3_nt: TGTGCCAGCAGTTTTGAGGGGGCTTATTCACCCCTCCACTTT
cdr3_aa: CASSFEGAYSPLHF

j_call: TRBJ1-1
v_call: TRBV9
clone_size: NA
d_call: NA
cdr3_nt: TGTGCCAGCAGACCCGGGAGGGCGGGATCTGAAGCTTTCTTT
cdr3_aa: CASRPGRAGSEAFF

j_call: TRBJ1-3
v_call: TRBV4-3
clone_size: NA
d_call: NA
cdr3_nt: TGCGCCAGCAGCCAAGACACACTAAGTGGAAACACCATATATTTT
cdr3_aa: CASSQDTLSGNTIYF

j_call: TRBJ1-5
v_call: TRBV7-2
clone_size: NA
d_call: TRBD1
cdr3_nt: TGTGCCAGCAGCTTAAGGGGGACAGGGGTTCAGCCCCAGCATTTT
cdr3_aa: CASSLRGTGVQPQHF

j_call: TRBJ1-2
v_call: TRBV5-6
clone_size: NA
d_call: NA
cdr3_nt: TGTGCCAGCAGCTTCAGGCAGGCCATCTATGGCTACACCTTC
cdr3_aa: CASSFRQAIYGYTF

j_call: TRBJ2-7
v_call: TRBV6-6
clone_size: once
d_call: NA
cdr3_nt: TGTGCCAGCCGGGCGCAGGGAGATTCCTACGAGCAGTACTTC
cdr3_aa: CASRAQGDSYEQYF

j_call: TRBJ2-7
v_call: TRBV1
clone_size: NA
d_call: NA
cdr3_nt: TGCACCAGCTTCCGGGGCTTCTCCTACGAGCAGTACTTC
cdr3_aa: CTSFRGFSYEQYF

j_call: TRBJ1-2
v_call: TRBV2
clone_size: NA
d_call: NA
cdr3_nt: TGTGCCAGCAGTGAAGCGGCAGGGCTTGGCTACACCTTC
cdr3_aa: CASSEAAGLGYTF

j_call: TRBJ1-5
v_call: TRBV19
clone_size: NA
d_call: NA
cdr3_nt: TGTGCCAGTAGTGTCACCCCGGGAATTTATCAGCCCCAGCATTTT
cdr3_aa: CASSVTPGIYQPQHF

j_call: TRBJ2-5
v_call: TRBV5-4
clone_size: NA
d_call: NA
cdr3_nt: TGTGCCAGCAGCACAACTAGCAGGCCAGAGACCCAGTACTTC
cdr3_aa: CASSTTSRPETQYF

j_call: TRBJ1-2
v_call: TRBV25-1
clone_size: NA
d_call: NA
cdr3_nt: TGTGCCAGCAGGGGGGACAAAACAAACTATGGCTACACCTTC
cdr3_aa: CASRGDKTNYGYTF

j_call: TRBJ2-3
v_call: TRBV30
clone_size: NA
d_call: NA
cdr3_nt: TGTGCCTGGACTGGGGGGACACCGAAAAATACGCAGTATTTT
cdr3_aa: CAWTGGTPKNTQYF

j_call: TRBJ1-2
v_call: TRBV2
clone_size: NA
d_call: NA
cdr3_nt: TGTGCCAGCAAGGGGAACAGCTTATATGGCTACACCTTC
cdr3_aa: CASKGNSLYGYTF

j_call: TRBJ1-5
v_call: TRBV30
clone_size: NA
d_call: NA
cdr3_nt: TGTGCCTGGAGTGTCAGTCTGAAGGATGGGCGGCAGCCCCAGCATTTT
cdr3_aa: CAWSVSLKDGRQPQHF

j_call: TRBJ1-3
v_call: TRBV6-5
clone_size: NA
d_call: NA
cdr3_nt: TGTGCCAGCAGCCGGGACACGGGGGCTGGAAACACCATATATTTT
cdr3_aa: CASSRDTGAGNTIYF

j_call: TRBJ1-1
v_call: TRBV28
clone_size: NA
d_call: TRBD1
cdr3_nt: TGTGCCAGCAACAACAGAGGGGGCCGGAACACTGAAGCTTTCTTT
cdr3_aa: CASNNRGGRNTEAFF

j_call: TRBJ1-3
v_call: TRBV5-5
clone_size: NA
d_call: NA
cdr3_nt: TGTGCCAGCAGCTTGTACGCCGGGGGCGTCTCTGGAAACACCATATATTTT
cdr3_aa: CASSLYAGGVSGNTIYF

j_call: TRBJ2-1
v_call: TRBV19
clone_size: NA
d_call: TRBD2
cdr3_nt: TGTGCCAGTAGTATGACTAGCGGGGGGTCCTCCTACAATGAGCAGTTCTTC
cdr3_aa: CASSMTSGGSSYNEQFF

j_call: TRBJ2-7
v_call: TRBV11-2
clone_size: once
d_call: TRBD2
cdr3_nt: TGTGCCAGCAGCTTATCAGCGGGGGCTTCCTCCTACGAGCAGTACTTC
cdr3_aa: CASSLSAGASSYEQYF

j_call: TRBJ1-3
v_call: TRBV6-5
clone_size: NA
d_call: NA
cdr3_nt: TGTGCCAGCAGTTCCATACGTGACAGCTCTGGAAACACCATATATTTT
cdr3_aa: CASSSIRDSSGNTIYF

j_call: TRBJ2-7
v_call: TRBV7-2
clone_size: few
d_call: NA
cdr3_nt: TGTGCCAGCAGCCTGGGGGGGCACGAGCAGTACTTC
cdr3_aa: CASSLGGHEQYF

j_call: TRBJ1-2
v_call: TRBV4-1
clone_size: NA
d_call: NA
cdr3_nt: TGCGCCAGCAGCCCTCCGGACCAAGCTATGGCTGGCTACACCTTC
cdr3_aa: CASSPPDQAMAGYTF

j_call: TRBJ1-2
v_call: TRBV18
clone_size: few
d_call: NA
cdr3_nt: TGTGCCAGCTCACCCCAGCCGGACAGCCCCTATGGCTACACCTTC
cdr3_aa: CASSPQPDSPYGYTF

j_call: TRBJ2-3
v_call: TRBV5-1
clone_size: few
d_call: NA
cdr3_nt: TGCGCCAGCAGCTCGGCTTTAGTGGGTAGCACAGATACGCAGTATTTT
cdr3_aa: CASSSALVGSTDTQYF

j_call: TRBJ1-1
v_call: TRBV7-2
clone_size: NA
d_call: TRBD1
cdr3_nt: TGTGCCAGCAGCCTCACTCCGGACAGGGGGTTGAACACTGAAGCTTTCTTT
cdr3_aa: CASSLTPDRGLNTEAFF

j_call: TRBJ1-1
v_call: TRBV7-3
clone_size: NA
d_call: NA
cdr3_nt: TGTGCCAGCAGCCGTTGGAAGAACACTGAAGCTTTCTTT
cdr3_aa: CASSRWKNTEAFF